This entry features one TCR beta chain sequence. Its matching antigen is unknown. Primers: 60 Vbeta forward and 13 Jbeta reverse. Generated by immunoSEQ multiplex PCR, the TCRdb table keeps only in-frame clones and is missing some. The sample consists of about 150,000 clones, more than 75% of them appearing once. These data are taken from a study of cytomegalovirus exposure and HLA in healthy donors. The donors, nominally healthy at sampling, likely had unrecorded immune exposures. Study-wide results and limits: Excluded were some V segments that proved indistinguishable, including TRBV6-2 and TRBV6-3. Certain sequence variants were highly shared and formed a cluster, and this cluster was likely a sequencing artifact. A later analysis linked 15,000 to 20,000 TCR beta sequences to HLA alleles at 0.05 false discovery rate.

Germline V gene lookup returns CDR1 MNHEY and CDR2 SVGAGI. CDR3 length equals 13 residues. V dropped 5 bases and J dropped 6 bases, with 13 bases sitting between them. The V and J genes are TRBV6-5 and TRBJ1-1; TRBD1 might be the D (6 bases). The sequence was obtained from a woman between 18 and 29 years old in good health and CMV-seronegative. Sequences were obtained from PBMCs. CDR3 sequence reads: CASSNRVGSEAFF. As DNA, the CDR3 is TGTGCCAGCAGTAACAGGGTAGGGTCTGAAGCTTTCTTT.